The 8 T cell receptor beta chains in this list originate from one sample, sequenced in a study of a mutant IDH1 vaccine in newly diagnosed glioma. Generated by immunoSEQ multiplex PCR, the TCRdb table keeps only in-frame clones and is missing some. Of about 92,000 clones detected, about four fifths appear once; the ten largest clones hold 7% to 9%. Time point in this sample: baseline, week 1 (first vaccination visit). Treatment of the sample: pre-vaccination baseline after standard-of-care therapy. The sequencing here drew on PBMCs, taken from a glioma patient treated with radiotherapy, temozolomide or both. The receptor source for this set is a woman between 50 and 59 years old with glioma.

This clone was observed a single time. The chain has TRBV29-1 and TRBJ2-3; D assignment may be TRBD1 or TRBD2 (5 bases each). In germline, CDR1 is SQVTM, CDR2 ANQGSEA. CDR3 length equals 13 residues. With 6 bases removed from V and 2 bases from J, the gap between germline ends came to 12 bases. In nucleotides, the CDR3 is TGCAGCGTCAAATGGGGGAACACAGATACGCAGTATTTT. Encoded protein: CSVKWGNTDTQYF.

The chain employs TRBV5-1 and TRBJ2-5, with D unresolved. V was cut by 4 bases and J by 2 bases, with 15 bases left in between. Germline lookup yields CDR1 SGHRS and CDR2 YFSETQ. The CDR3 consists of 15 residues. The CDR3 coding sequence is TGCGCCAGCAGCAATTGGGAATTAACGCAAGAGACCCAGTACTTC. It encodes CASSNWELTQETQYF.

The chain links TRBV5-5 to TRBJ1-5; D remains unclear. CDR3 length: 13 residues. CDR1 and CDR2 from the germline V gene are SGHKS and YYEKEE (reference sequence). Trimming pared 2 bases from V and 6 bases from J, leaving 9 bases between. CDR3 nucleotides: TGTGCCAGCAGCTTTAGTGGGCTTCAGCCCCAGCATTTT. It codes for CASSFSGLQPQHF.

The chain uses TRBV7-2 and TRBJ2-7; TRBD1 agrees at 7 bases. CDR1 is SGHTA and CDR2 is FQGNSA in the germline V gene. This CDR3 spans 15 amino acids. The V segment lost 1 base and the J segment 2 bases; nucleotides outside the gene matches: 5. This CDR3 is CASSLVGTEPYEQYF. In DNA, the CDR3 is TGTGCCAGCAGCTTAGTAGGGACAGAACCCTACGAGCAGTACTTC.

This chain connects TRBV18 to TRBJ1-1, with D maybe TRBD1 (6 bases). Trimming cost V 4 bases and J 4 bases, with 16 bases left between them. CDR3 length: 15 residues. Germline V CDR1 and CDR2: KGHSH, LQKENI. The CDR3 DNA reads as TGTGCCAGCTCACAGGGTCAGACAGGAACCACTGAAGCTTTCTTT. It encodes CASSQGQTGTTEAFF.

The rearrangement uses TRBV7-8 and TRBJ1-5, with TRBD1 as a possible D gene (6 bases). The V gene's germline CDR1 is SGHVS and CDR2 FQNEAQ. V was pared by 5 bases and J by 3 bases, with 14 bases between. This CDR3 contains 15 residues. CDR3 protein: CASSPSGQFNQPQHF. In DNA form, the CDR3 reads TGTGCCAGCAGCCCCTCAGGACAGTTCAATCAGCCCCAGCATTTT. Drawing the rest from reference TRBV7-8 and TRBJ1-5, the complete variable domain is GAGVSQSPRYKVAKRGQDVALRCDPISGHVSLFWYQQALGQGPEFLTYFQNEAQLDKSGLPSDRFFAERPEGSVSTLKIQRTQQEDSAVYLCASSPSGQFNQPQHFGDGTRLSIL.

The rearrangement joins TRBV29-1 to TRBJ1-2, with D uncertain. CDR1 and CDR2 from the germline V gene are SQVTM and ANQGSEA. V shed 2 bases and J shed 2 bases, with 6 bases lying between them. The length of the CDR3 is 12 residues. Here the CDR3 reads CSVEQQNYGYTF. The DNA of the CDR3 is TGCAGCGTTGAACAACAGAACTATGGCTACACCTTC.

The rearrangement uses TRBV19 and TRBJ1-1, with D hard to call. The CDR3 covers 13 residues. Per the germline V gene, CDR1 is LNHDA and CDR2 is SQIVND (reference sequence). V lost 7 bases and J 2 bases, leaving 11 bases between the germline ends. CDR3 region: CASTEDRNTEAFF. The CDR3 DNA reads TGTGCCAGTACCGAGGACCGAAACACTGAAGCTTTCTTT.